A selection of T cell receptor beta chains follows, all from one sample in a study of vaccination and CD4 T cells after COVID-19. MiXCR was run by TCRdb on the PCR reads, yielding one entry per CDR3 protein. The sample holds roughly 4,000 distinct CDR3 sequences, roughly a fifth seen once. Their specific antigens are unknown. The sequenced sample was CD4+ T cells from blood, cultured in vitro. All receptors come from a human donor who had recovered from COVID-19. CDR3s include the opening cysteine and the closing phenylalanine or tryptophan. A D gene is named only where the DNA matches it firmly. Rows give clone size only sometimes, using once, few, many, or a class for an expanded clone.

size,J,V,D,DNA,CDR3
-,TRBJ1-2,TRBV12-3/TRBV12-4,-,TGTGCCAGCAGCTATGCGGGGTTTAATGGCTACACCTTC,CASSYAGFNGYTF
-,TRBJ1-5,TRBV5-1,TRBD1,TGCGCCAGCAGCTCCGGGACAGGGGTACAGCCCCAGCATTTT,CASSSGTGVQPQHF
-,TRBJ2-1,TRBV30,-,TGTGCCTGGAGGGGATACAATGAGCAGTTCTTC,CAWRGYNEQFF
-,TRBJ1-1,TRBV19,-,TGTGCCAGTCTGCGGCGGACAGACGCCATGAACACTGAAGCTTTCTTT,CASLRRTDAMNTEAFF
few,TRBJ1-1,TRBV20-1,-,TGCAGTGCTAGAGAACAGCTAAACACTGAAGCTTTCTTT,CSAREQLNTEAFF
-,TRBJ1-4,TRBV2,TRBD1,TGTGCCAGCAGCGGGACAGGGGGTCTACAACTGTTTTTT,CASSGTGGLQLFF
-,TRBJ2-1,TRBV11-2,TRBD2,TGTGCCAGCAGCGCGCGGGGGGGCCTCTACAATGAGCAGTTCTTC,CASSARGGLYNEQFF
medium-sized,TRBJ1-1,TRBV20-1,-,TGCAGTGCTAGAGCCGAACGAGGACTTGAAGCTTTCTTT,CSARAERGLEAFF
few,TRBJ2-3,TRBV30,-,TGTGCCTGGAGGGTGGGATACACAGATACGCAGTATTTT,CAWRVGYTDTQYF
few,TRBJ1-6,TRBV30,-,TGTGCCTGGGTGCAGGGAACCAATTCACCCCTCCACTTT,CAWVQGTNSPLHF
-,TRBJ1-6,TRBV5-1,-,TGCGCCAGCAGCTTGGCCAGGAGTTCTGATTCTTCCCTCCACTTT,CASSLARSSDSSLHF
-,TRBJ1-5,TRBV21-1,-,TGTGCCAGCGGTCACAGGGAGGGGGGCCGGTATCAGCCCCAGCATTTT,CASGHREGGRYQPQHF
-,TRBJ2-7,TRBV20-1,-,TGCAGTGCTACACACCCAGGGTCGAATTACGAGCAGTACTTC,CSATHPGSNYEQYF
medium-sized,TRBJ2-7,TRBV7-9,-,TGTGCCAGCAGCTTAATGGGGCCGGACTACGAGCAGTACTTC,CASSLMGPDYEQYF
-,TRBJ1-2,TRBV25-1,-,TGTGCCAGCAGTGAGCCGACCGCGGGGAACTATGGCTACACCTTC,CASSEPTAGNYGYTF
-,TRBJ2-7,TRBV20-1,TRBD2,TGCAGTGCTAGAGATTTGGGAGGACTAGCGGGGTCGAGCTCCTACGAGCAGTACTTC,CSARDLGGLAGSSSYEQYF
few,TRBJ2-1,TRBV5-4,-,TGTGCCAGCAGCTTGCGCCAAAGTTACAATGAGCAGTTCTTC,CASSLRQSYNEQFF
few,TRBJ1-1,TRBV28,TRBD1,TGTGCCAGCAGCCCATCCGGGACAGGGCGCATGAACACTGAAGCTTTCTTT,CASSPSGTGRMNTEAFF
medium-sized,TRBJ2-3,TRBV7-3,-,TGTGCCAGCAGCTTAAGCCCATCAGGAGATACGCAGTATTTT,CASSLSPSGDTQYF
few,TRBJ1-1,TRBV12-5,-,TGTGCTAGTGGTTTAGGTGCGGGGCCGAACACTGAAGCTTTCTTT,CASGLGAGPNTEAFF
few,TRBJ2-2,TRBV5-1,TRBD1,TGCGCCAGCAGGGGACAGGGAGGAACCGGGGAGCTGTTTTTT,CASRGQGGTGELFF
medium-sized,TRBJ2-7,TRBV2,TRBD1,TGTGCCAGCAGTGTCTTCGAGACAGGGGGGTCCTACGAGCAGTACTTC,CASSVFETGGSYEQYF
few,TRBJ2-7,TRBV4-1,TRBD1,TGCGCCAGCCAAAAAGGACAGGGGTCTAATTGGAGGCAGTACTTC,CASQKGQGSNWRQYF
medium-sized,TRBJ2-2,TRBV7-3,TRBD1,TGTGCCAGCAGCAGCAGGACAGGGGCGAACACCGGGGAGCTGTTTTTT,CASSSRTGANTGELFF
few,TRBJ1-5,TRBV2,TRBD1,TGTGCCAGCGGGACAGGGACGGTCAATCAGCCCCAGCATTTT,CASGTGTVNQPQHF
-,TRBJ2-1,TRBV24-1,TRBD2,TGTGCCACCAGTGATGCTCGGGGGGAAGAGCAGTTCTTC,CATSDARGEEQFF
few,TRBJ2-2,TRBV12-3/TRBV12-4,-,TGTGCCAGCAGTTTACTCATTACCGGGGAGCTGTTTTTT,CASSLLITGELFF
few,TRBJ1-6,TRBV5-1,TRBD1,TGCGCCAGCAGCCTAGGGGACAGGAACAATTCACCCCTCCACTTT,CASSLGDRNNSPLHF